This T cell receptor (beta chain) stems from a study of OX40 agonist ivuxolimab in advanced cancers. Points from the study as a whole: Expanded clones belonging to CD8+ T cells outnumbered, on average, those of CD4+.

The protocol was immunoSEQ multiplex PCR, while the TCRdb copy is restricted to in-frame clones and leaves out a portion. The sample consists of approximately 61,000 clones, approximately 89% of them appearing once. On this clone: What it binds is not known.

The germline V gene encodes CDR1 LGHNA and CDR2 YSLEER. V shed 0 bases and J 5 bases; nucleotides not matched to a gene: 12. This CDR3 contains 18 residues. This rearrangement joins TRBV4-3 to TRBJ2-2, with TRBD2 identical over 7 bases. The source material was CD4+ or CD8+ T cells sorted from blood, sampled in a trial of the OX40 agonist ivuxolimab. This TCR came from an adult with an advanced solid tumor such as melanoma, head and neck, liver or kidney cancer. In DNA form, the CDR3 reads TGCGCCAGCAGCCAAGACCCTATTGCGGGAGAGGGAACCGGGGAGCTGTTTTTT. Translating it yields CASSQDPIAGEGTGELFF.